The 2 T cell receptor beta chains given below trace back to one sample, sequenced in a study of high-grade serous ovarian cancer treatment subgroups. Measured with immunoSEQ multiplex PCR; TCRdb has only the in-frame clones, and not every one. This table has 5,000 to 6,500 clones, roughly two thirds appearing once. The tumor samples were collected prior to definitive surgery or chemotherapy. Input material: tumor tissue. These receptors all stem from a human donor with high-grade serous ovarian cancer.

There are a few counts of this clone. The chain has TRBV28 and TRBJ2-3; D perhaps matches TRBD2 (7 bases). Trimming removed 6 bases from V and 10 bases from J, with 17 bases in between. This CDR3 has 13 residues. Per the germline V gene, CDR1 is MDHEN and CDR2 is SYDVKM. CDR3: CASSKRGAEAQYF. In nucleotides, the CDR3 is TGTGCCAGCAGCAAACGGGGGGCTGAGGCGCAGTATTTT.

This chain connects TRBV2 to TRBJ1-2; TRBD1 matches at 7 bases. The CDR3 has 14 amino acids. The germline gives CDR1 SNHLY, CDR2 FYNNEI. Germline trimming cut 8 bases from V and 3 bases from J; bases unmatched to any gene: 9. The CDR3 reads CASEQGIVYYGYTF. The CDR3 nucleotides read TGTGCCAGCGAACAGGGGATTGTATACTATGGCTACACCTTC. Looking up the rest from reference TRBV2 and TRBJ1-2 gives the full variable domain: EPEVTQTPSHQVTQMGQEVILRCVPISNHLYFYWYRQILGQKVEFLVSFYNNEISEKSEIFDDQFSVERPDGSNFTLKIRSTKLEDSAMYFCASEQGIVYYGYTFGSGTRLTVV.